This TCR beta chain derives from a study of blood T cell repertoires in COVID-19. Whole-study context: The study drew acute and convalescent COVID-19 samples from the United States, Italy and Spain.

The protocol was immunoSEQ multiplex PCR, while the TCRdb copy is restricted to in-frame clones and leaves out a portion. The sample has around 260,000 clones, 91% seen once. Germline CDR1 WSHSY, CDR2 SAAADI. Trimming left V 6 bases short and J 3 bases short, with 14 bases between. CDR3 length: 14 amino acids. The TCR was taken from a woman aged 30 to 39 with COVID-19, enrolled during active disease. Sequencing was performed on peripheral blood. V usage is TRBV10-2 and J usage is TRBJ1-2; TRBD1 might be the D (5 bases). The CDR3 region is CASSLMGEDYGYTF. In DNA form, the CDR3 reads TGCGCCAGCAGCCTGATGGGGGAGGACTATGGCTACACCTTC.